The clone carrying this TCR beta chain occurred many times. Template material for amplifying TCR beta CDR3 regions consisted of RNA transcripts. The study used the HTBI primer set for a first-round RT-PCR of the TCR CDR3. In TCRdb, the multiplex PCR reads were re-called with MiXCR into one record per CDR3 protein. The top ten clones hold 5% to 6.5% of a sample with roughly 380,000 distinct CDR3 sequences, about 13% of them seen once. The sample comes from a study of T cells in Graves' hyperthyroidism and ophthalmopathy. The ends lost 6 bases at V and 6 bases at J; junction bases unmatched: 12. This CDR3 comprises 16 residues.

V usage is TRBV12-3 or TRBV12-4 and J usage is TRBJ2-2, with 8 nucleotides matching TRBD2. The sample consisted of blood. The TCR comes from a woman younger than 30 with Graves' hyperthyroidism. The CDR3 protein is CASSHTGTSGAGELFF. In DNA form, the CDR3 reads TGTGCCAGCAGCCACACCGGGACTAGTGGCGCCGGGGAGCTGTTTTTT.